Following are 31 T cell receptor beta chains from one sample sequenced in a study of blood T cells in healthy people across ages. A J-beta primer mix and a sample-barcoded 5' primer were used in a second PCR of about 7 to 12 cycles. TCRdb redid the calling of the 5' RACE reads with MiXCR, one entry per CDR3 protein. Of about 970,000 distinct CDR3 sequences listed, roughly 51% were seen once; the top ten hold 20% to 25%. The specimen sequenced was blood. All receptors come from a woman aged 60-70 years in good health.

This sequence joins TRBV7-9 and TRBJ1-1; D might be TRBD1 (5 bases). This CDR3 has 14 amino acids. The V gene lost 6 bases and the J gene lost 6 bases, with 17 bases spanning the gap. Germline V gives CDR1 SEHNR, CDR2 FQNEAQ (reference sequence). Here the CDR3 DNA reads TGTGCCAGCAGTCTAATCAGGGAACACTCTGAAGCTTTCTTT. This translates into CASSLIREHSEAFF.

V usage is TRBV20-1 and J usage is TRBJ2-1; D is ambiguous. This CDR3 is built from 14 residues. The germline V gene has CDR1 DFQATT and CDR2 SNEGSKA (reference sequence). Trimming left V 0 bases short and J 4 bases short, with 10 bases between. The CDR3 coding sequence is TGCAGTGCTAGAGATGAAGGCCAATACAATGAGCAGTTCTTC. This sequence encodes CSARDEGQYNEQFF.

This chain uses TRBV4-1 with TRBJ2-1; possible D gene TRBD2, 6 bases. The length of the CDR3 is 12 residues. Germline V lookup: CDR1 MGHRA, CDR2 YSYEKL. Trimming stripped 2 bases from V and 14 bases from J, with 13 bases between. The CDR3 nucleotides are TGCGCCAGCAGCCAACCCCCGGAGGGAAAGTTCTTC. This translates into CASSQPPEGKFF.

This clonotype has a single count. The chain recombines TRBV4-1 with TRBJ2-5; 10 nucleotides align to TRBD2. Germline CDR1 MGHRA, CDR2 YSYEKL. The CDR3 spans 17 residues. Trimming removed 1 base from V and 3 bases from J; junction bases left unmatched: 8. The CDR3 is CASSQGGLAAWEETQYF. The CDR3 DNA follows: TGCGCCAGCAGCCAAGGTGGACTAGCGGCTTGGGAAGAGACCCAGTACTTC.

The chain carries TRBV18 and TRBJ2-2, with D unclear. The length of the CDR3 is 15 residues. CDR1 and CDR2 (germline): KGHSH, LQKENI. V gave up 6 bases and J gave up 0 bases, with 11 bases separating them. Here the CDR3 DNA reads TGTGCCAGCTCTCAAACCGGGTCGAACACCGGGGAGCTGTTTTTT. Translating it yields CASSQTGSNTGELFF.

The chain recombines TRBV6-5 with TRBJ2-7, with D unclear. V shed 2 bases and J shed 1 base, with 12 bases lying between them. Per the germline V gene, CDR1 is MNHEY and CDR2 is SVGAGI. The CDR3 loop spans 15 amino acids. CDR3 sequence reads: CASSYLPQPSYEQYF. The CDR3 DNA sequence: TGTGCCAGCAGTTACCTACCGCAGCCTTCCTACGAGCAGTACTTC.

The table lists this clonotype with a few counts. The J gene is TRBJ2-7, the V gene TRBV7-9; 9 nucleotides align to TRBD2. The CDR3 covers 18 residues. V dropped 1 base and J dropped 3; count of bases not matched to a gene: 13. Germline V gene data show CDR1 as SEHNR and CDR2 as FQNEAQ (reference sequence). The CDR3 DNA reads as TGTGCCAGCAGCTTAGTAACCCAGCGGGAGGTCGCAGACTACGAGCAGTACTTC. Its protein is CASSLVTQREVADYEQYF.

In this sample, this clonotype turned up a few times. This chain joins TRBV29-1 and TRBJ2-7; maybe TRBD1 (5 bases). This CDR3 comprises 12 residues. The V end was cut by 4 bases, the J end by 3 bases, with 10 bases between. CDR1 is SQVTM, CDR2 ANQGSEA, per germline. This CDR3 reads CSVVGQFYEQYF. Here the CDR3 DNA reads TGCAGCGTTGTGGGGCAATTCTACGAGCAGTACTTC.

The V call is TRBV2, the J call TRBJ2-2, with D possibly matching TRBD1 (6 bases). V was cut by 6 bases and J by 3 bases, with 14 bases left in between. This CDR3 spans 15 amino acids. Germline CDR1 reads SNHLY; CDR2 reads FYNNEI. The CDR3 DNA is TGTGCCAGCAGGGATCGGGACACCTACACCGGGGAGCTGTTTTTT. Translation: CASRDRDTYTGELFF. The whole variable domain, filled in from reference TRBV2 and TRBJ2-2, reads EPEVTQTPSHQVTQMGQEVILRCVPISNHLYFYWYRQILGQKVEFLVSFYNNEISEKSEIFDDQFSVERPDGSNFTLKIRSTKLEDSAMYFCASRDRDTYTGELFFGEGSRLTVL.

A word on this clonotype: Possible read error: a much larger clone is one base away. This rearrangement joins TRBV5-1 to TRBJ1-1; no firm D call. CDR3 size: 14 residues. Germline CDR1 reads SGHRS; CDR2 reads YFSETQ. V lost 0 bases, J lost 1 base, and 7 bases lay in between. CDR3 protein: CASSLGVPNTEAFF. In nucleotides, the CDR3 is TGCGCCAGCAGCTTGGGCGTACCGAACACTGAAGCTTTCTTT.

Ten or more counts support this clonotype. This sequence joins TRBV12-3 or TRBV12-4 and TRBJ2-7, with a weak D call TRBD1 (5 bases). The ends were cut back, 6 bases at V and 6 bases at J, with 18 bases in the middle. The CDR3 contains 14 residues. The CDR3: CASRQARGSGEQYF. In DNA form, the CDR3 reads TGTGCCAGCAGACAAGCTAGGGGAAGTGGCGAGCAGTACTTC.

This clonotype was seen only a few times. This sequence joins TRBV29-1 and TRBJ1-2; D might be TRBD1 (6 bases). Trimming took off 4 bases at V and 7 bases at J, with 19 bases between the two ends. The germline V gene has CDR1 SQVTM and CDR2 ANQGSEA. There are 14 residues in the CDR3. The CDR3 nucleotides are TGCAGCGTTGCCATCCTCGGACAGATGGGTGGCTACACCTTC. This codes for CSVAILGQMGGYTF.

The chain is built from TRBV5-1 and TRBJ2-1, with D tentatively TRBD1 (6 bases). Germline V gene data show CDR1 as SGHRS and CDR2 as YFSETQ. The CDR3 has 14 amino acids. Trimming pared 0 bases from V and 5 bases from J, leaving 9 bases between. For the CDR3, the DNA is TGCGCCAGCAGCTTGGGAGGACAGAACAATGAGCAGTTCTTC. Translation: CASSLGGQNNEQFF.

V gene TRBV20-1 combines with J gene TRBJ1-2; possible D gene TRBD1, 5 bases. Germline V gene sequence: CDR1 DFQATT, CDR2 SNEGSKA (reference sequence). V lost 3 bases and J 5 bases, leaving 10 bases between the germline ends. This CDR3 spans 12 amino acids. The CDR3 protein is CSASHQGYGYTF. CDR3 nucleotides: TGCAGTGCTAGTCACCAGGGATATGGCTACACCTTC.

This clonotype was seen ten or more times. This chain links TRBV18 with TRBJ2-5, with D perhaps assigned TRBD1 or TRBD2 (5 bases each). The length of the CDR3 is 13 residues. Germline V gives CDR1 KGHSH, CDR2 LQKENI. Trimming stripped 8 bases from V and 1 base from J, with 11 bases between. This chain's CDR3 is CASSPGTQETQYF. The DNA of the CDR3 is TGTGCCAGCAGCCCAGGGACCCAAGAGACCCAGTACTTC.

This sequence joins TRBV12-3 or TRBV12-4 and TRBJ2-1, with 7 bases lining up with TRBD1. This CDR3 is built from 14 residues. V was clipped by 6 bases and J by 4 bases; unmatched bases: 6. CDR3 in amino acids: CASRRDSTYNEQFF. The CDR3 DNA follows: TGTGCCAGCAGAAGGGACAGTACTTACAATGAGCAGTTCTTC.

V is TRBV6-5 and J is TRBJ2-5, with D unclear. Trimming cost V 0 bases and J 1 base, with 12 bases left between them. Looked up from germline, CDR1 is MNHEY and CDR2 is SVGAGI. This CDR3 contains 16 residues. In DNA, the CDR3 is TGTGCCAGCAGTTACTCACTCACACGGTCCCAAGAGACCCAGTACTTC. Its protein product is CASSYSLTRSQETQYF.

The chain couples TRBV4-1 to TRBJ2-1, with a weak D call TRBD2 (6 bases). Trimming stripped 4 bases from V and 3 bases from J, with 16 bases between. The CDR3 totals 16 residues. The germline V gene has CDR1 MGHRA and CDR2 YSYEKL. The CDR3 nucleotides read TGCGCCAGCAGCCGACAAGGCGGGCGGGACTACAATGAGCAGTTCTTC. Its translation is CASSRQGGRDYNEQFF.

The chain employs TRBV2 and TRBJ1-5; 9 positions match TRBD1. V was pared by 3 bases and J by 7 bases, with 7 bases of the junction left unmatched. The germline CDR1 and CDR2 sequences are SNHLY and FYNNEI. CDR3 length equals 15 residues. The CDR3 sequence: CASSEDRGYTQPQHF. CDR3 DNA: TGTGCCAGCAGTGAGGACAGGGGTTACACGCAGCCCCAGCATTTT. Full variable domain (outside the CDR3, taken from reference TRBV2 and TRBJ1-5): EPEVTQTPSHQVTQMGQEVILRCVPISNHLYFYWYRQILGQKVEFLVSFYNNEISEKSEIFDDQFSVERPDGSNFTLKIRSTKLEDSAMYFCASSEDRGYTQPQHFGDGTRLSIL.

This clonotype has just a few counts. The chain uses TRBV15 and TRBJ2-5; D is perhaps TRBD1 or TRBD2 (5 bases each). The germline V and J ends were trimmed by 0 bases and 6 bases, with 11 bases remaining between them. Germline V CDR1 and CDR2: LNHNV, YYDKDF (reference sequence). The CDR3 runs 14 residues. The DNA of the CDR3 is TGTGCCACCAGCAGAGAAGAGGGGACCAAGACCCAGTACTTC. It codes for CATSREEGTKTQYF.

The V and J genes are TRBV28 and TRBJ2-3; D not certain. The CDR3 runs 11 residues. Trimming shortened V by 11 bases and J by 5 bases, and 11 bases separated the two germline ends. CDR1 and CDR2 (germline): MDHEN, SYDVKM. The CDR3 reads CAVVNIDTQYF. In DNA form, the CDR3 reads TGTGCCGTCGTTAATATAGATACGCAGTATTTT. The full variable domain, rest sourced from reference TRBV28 and TRBJ2-3, is DVKVTQSSRYLVKRTGEKVFLECVQDMDHENMFWYRQDPGLGLRLIYFSYDVKMKEKGDIPEGYSVSREKKERFSLILESASTNQTSMYLCAVVNIDTQYFGPGTRLTVL.

In regard to this clonotype: At one boundary the junction diverges from the germline segment, which might be a read error. The chain carries TRBV7-9 and TRBJ2-1, with 7 bases aligning to TRBD2. The CDR3 runs to 15 residues. Per the germline V gene, CDR1 is SEHNR and CDR2 is FQNEAQ (reference sequence). CDR3: CASSLTRESFNELFF. DNA of the CDR3: TGTGCCAGCAGCCTTACGCGGGAGAGTTTTAATGAGCTGTTCTTC.

V usage is TRBV6-1 and J usage is TRBJ2-4; D ambiguous. Germline assignment: CDR1 MNHNS and CDR2 SASEGT. This CDR3 contains 15 residues. The V gene lost 0 bases and the J gene lost 6 bases, with 12 bases spanning the gap. CDR3 nucleotides: TGTGCCAGCAGTGAAGCGGACGGCCGCCCAAACATTCAGTACTTC. Its translation is CASSEADGRPNIQYF.

The V and J genes are TRBV15 and TRBJ2-7, with D unresolved. The CDR3 consists of 15 residues. CDR1 and CDR2 (germline): LNHNV, YYDKDF (reference sequence). Trimming left V 0 bases short and J 2 bases short, with 11 bases between. The CDR3 region is CATSRDRLLTYEQYF. CDR3 bases: TGTGCCACCAGCAGAGATCGGCTCCTTACCTACGAGCAGTACTTC. Full variable domain (outside the CDR3, taken from reference TRBV15 and TRBJ2-7): DAMVIQNPRYQVTQFGKPVTLSCSQTLNHNVMYWYQQKSSQAPKLLFHYYDKDFNNEADTPDNFQSRRPNTSFCFLDIRSPGLGDTAMYLCATSRDRLLTYEQYFGPGTRLTVT.

This clonotype has just a few counts. V is TRBV28 and J is TRBJ2-4; D is possibly TRBD1 (5 bases). Matching the DNA end better, TRBJ2-7 makes the J call doubtful. CDR3 length equals 14 residues. CDR1 and CDR2 from the germline V gene are MDHEN and SYDVKM. The CDR3 region has the DNA TGTGCCAGCAGTTTACCAGGGCTCACCTACGAGCAGTACTTC. It specifies CASSLPGLTYEQYF.

This clonotype was detected once. At one end, the junction sequence differs from germline, possibly due to a read error. The chain joins TRBV6-6 to TRBJ1-1; D is perhaps TRBD1 (5 bases). The CDR3 consists of 15 residues. Germline V gene data show CDR1 as MNHNY and CDR2 as SVGAGI (reference sequence). The CDR3 bases are TGTGCCTGCAGTTACTCGACCAGGGCGGACACTGAAGCTTTCTTT. It translates to CACSYSTRADTEAFF.

This chain links TRBV28 with TRBJ2-2; TRBD2 matches at 8 bases. CDR1 MDHEN and CDR2 SYDVKM come from the germline V gene. The V gene end was trimmed by 2 bases and the J gene end by 1 base; junction bases not matched to a gene: 0. The CDR3 length is 15 residues. The CDR3 sequence: CASSLAGGNTGELFF. The DNA of the CDR3 is TGTGCCAGCAGTTTAGCGGGAGGGAACACCGGGGAGCTGTTTTTT.

The rearrangement links TRBV29-1 to TRBJ2-7; D unresolved. With 3 bases removed from V and 4 bases from J, the gap between germline ends came to 10 bases. Per the germline V gene, CDR1 is SQVTM and CDR2 is ANQGSEA. This CDR3 contains 12 residues. The DNA of the CDR3 is TGCAGCGTTGACTTTAACGGGTACGAGCAGTACTTC. This translates into CSVDFNGYEQYF.

This clonotype was counted only a few times. This sequence joins TRBV29-1 and TRBJ2-1; weak D call: TRBD1 (5 bases). The CDR3 sequence is 12 residues long. Between the trimmed V and J ends, which lost 4 bases and 10 bases, there was a span of 14 bases. The germline V gene encodes CDR1 SQVTM and CDR2 ANQGSEA. CDR3 loop: CSVVGQGKEQFF. The CDR3 DNA is TGCAGCGTTGTCGGCCAGGGAAAAGAGCAGTTCTTC.

Here the CDR3 DNA reads TGCGCCAGCAGCCATCTCACGGTGGCGGGACAAGTGAATGAGCAGTTCTTC. Protein product: CASSHLTVAGQVNEQFF. This chain joins TRBV4-1 and TRBJ2-1; either TRBD1 or TRBD2 may fit D (6 bases each). The CDR3 runs to 17 residues. With 3 bases removed from V and 7 bases from J, the gap between germline ends came to 22 bases. The germline gives CDR1 MGHRA, CDR2 YSYEKL.

The rearrangement joins TRBV7-3 to TRBJ2-5; 7 bases fit TRBD1. V was clipped by 5 bases and J by 4 bases; unmatched bases: 4. The CDR3 is 13 amino acids. Looked up from germline, CDR1 is SGHTA and CDR2 is FQGTGA. The CDR3 DNA reads TGTGCCAGCAGCCTCGGGACAGCAGAGACCCAGTACTTC. Amino acids: CASSLGTAETQYF.